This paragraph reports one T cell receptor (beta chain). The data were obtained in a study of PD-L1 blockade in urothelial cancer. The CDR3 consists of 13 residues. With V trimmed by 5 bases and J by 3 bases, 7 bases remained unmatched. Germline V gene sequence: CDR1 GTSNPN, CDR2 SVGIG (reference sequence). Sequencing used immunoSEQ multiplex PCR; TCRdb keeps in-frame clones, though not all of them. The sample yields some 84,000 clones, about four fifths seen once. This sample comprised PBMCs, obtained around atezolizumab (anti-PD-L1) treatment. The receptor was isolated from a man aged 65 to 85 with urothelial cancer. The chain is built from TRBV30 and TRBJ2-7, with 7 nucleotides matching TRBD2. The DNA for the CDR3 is TGTGCCTGGGGGAGGGACCGCGACTACGAGCAGTACTTC. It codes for CAWGRDRDYEQYF.